This T cell receptor beta chain derives from a study of T cell repertoires in cytomegalovirus infection. This clonotype was observed a few times. Its specificity is unknown. TCRdb processed the reads anew with MiXCR; each CDR3 protein has one entry. This sample has about 500,000 distinct CDR3 sequences, with 30% to 40% found just once. There are 13 residues in the CDR3. With 4 bases removed from V and 5 bases from J, the gap between germline ends came to 11 bases. Germline CDR1 is SGHVS and CDR2 is FNYEAQ. The sequencing here drew on cultured PBMCs, taken from culture after CMV antigen stimulation. The receptor was isolated from a human donor in good health (CMV status not recorded). Some clones in this sample may be carry-over from other donors' samples. The chain joins TRBV7-6 to TRBJ1-1; unclear D gene. The CDR3 bases are TGTGCCAGCAGCTCCAAGACTGGGACTGAAGCTTTCTTT. It specifies CASSSKTGTEAFF.